This entry concerns a single T cell receptor (beta chain). The data were taken from a study of blood T cell repertoires in COVID-19. Study as a whole: The United States, Italy and Spain were the sources of the acute and convalescent COVID-19 samples. Nucleic acid was either cDNA or gDNA, and it came from T cells, B-cell-depleted T cells, or PBMCs.

Per the original methods: It was from reference gene primer amplification that nucleated cell counts were estimated. TCRdb's copy holds only in-frame clones and misses some; the assay was immunoSEQ multiplex PCR. V and J calls plus clone size are reproduced from that table; the DNA served to infer D and trimming. This table holds around 230,000 clones, over 80% found once. Germline trimming cut 6 bases from V and 2 bases from J; bases unmatched to any gene: 8. The CDR3 runs to 16 residues. CDR1 and CDR2 (germline): MNHNY, SVGAGI (reference sequence). The receptor was isolated from a woman aged 70 to 79 with active or convalescent COVID-19. The chain couples TRBV6-6 to TRBJ1-5, with TRBD1 matching over 9 bases. Source material: peripheral blood. Written as DNA, the CDR3 is TGTGCCAGCAGCCCACAGGGGGCGCAGGGCAATCAGCCCCAGCATTTT. It yields the protein CASSPQGAQGNQPQHF.